The present TCR beta chain was sequenced within a study of shared clonotypes between healthy human individuals. General study results and limits: An expected dependence of interdonor clonotype sharing on sequencing depth was noted.

The germline V gene encodes CDR1 LNHDA and CDR2 SQIVND (reference sequence). The CDR3 is 16 amino acids. Trimming took off 7 bases at V and 0 bases at J, with 15 bases between the two ends. Notes on this clone: As yet, its antigen is unknown.

Sorted subsets were amplified in replicate PCRs using 200 ng DNA, about 30,000 T cell genomes. Generated by immunoSEQ multiplex PCR, the TCRdb table keeps only in-frame clones and is missing some. The sample yields 2 million to 3 million clones, over 85% seen once. The genes are TRBV19 and TRBJ2-2; D is uncertain. This clonotype originated in a man aged 18 to 30 in good health. Specimen: naive CD4+ T cells sorted from blood. Regarding subset: CD45RA+ positively selected. DNA for the CDR3: TGTGCCAGTACCACCTCATTGACCCCGAACACCGGGGAGCTGTTTTTT. It codes for CASTTSLTPNTGELFF.